This T cell receptor beta chain was observed in a study of cytomegalovirus exposure and HLA in healthy donors. General study findings and limits: Reportedly, cytomegalovirus status was diagnosed with high sensitivity and specificity.

V lost 6 bases and J 7 bases, leaving 6 bases between the germline ends. The CDR3 covers 10 residues. Germline loops: CDR1 MDHEN, CDR2 SYDVKM. Of note for this clone: Antigen unknown.

Clones were sequenced by immunoSEQ multiplex PCR, and TCRdb holds only the in-frame ones, with some missing. The sample lists about 260,000 clones; 90% were seen once. This TCR derives from a woman aged 30 to 39 in good health and CMV-seronegative. This chain uses TRBV28 with TRBJ1-1, with D perhaps matching TRBD1 (6 bases). Input material: PBMCs. The CDR3 nucleotides are TGTGCCAGCAGGGACAGTGAAGCTTTCTTT. Its protein is CASRDSEAFF.